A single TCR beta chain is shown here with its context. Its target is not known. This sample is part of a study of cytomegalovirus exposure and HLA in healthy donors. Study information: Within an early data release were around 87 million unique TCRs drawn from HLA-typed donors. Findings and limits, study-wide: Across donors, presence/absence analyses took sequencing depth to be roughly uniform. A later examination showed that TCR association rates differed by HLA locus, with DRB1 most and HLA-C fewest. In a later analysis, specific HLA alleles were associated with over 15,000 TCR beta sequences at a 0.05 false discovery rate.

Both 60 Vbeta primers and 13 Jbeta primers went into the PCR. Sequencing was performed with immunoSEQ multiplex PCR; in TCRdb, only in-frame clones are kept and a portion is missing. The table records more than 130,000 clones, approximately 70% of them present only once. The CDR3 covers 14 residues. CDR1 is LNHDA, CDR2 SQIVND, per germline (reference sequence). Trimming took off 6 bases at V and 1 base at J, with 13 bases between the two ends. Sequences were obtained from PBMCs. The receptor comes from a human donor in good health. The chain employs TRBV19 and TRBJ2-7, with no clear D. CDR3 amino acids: CASSSPPESYEQYF. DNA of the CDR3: TGTGCCAGTAGCTCCCCCCCTGAGTCCTACGAGCAGTACTTC.